These T cell receptor beta chains were read from a single sample in a study of blood T cells in healthy people across ages. TCRdb re-analysed the 5' RACE reads in MiXCR, keeping a single row per CDR3 protein. The data hold 750,000 to 850,000 distinct CDR3 sequences, with roughly 25% observed a single time. The same sample was also used in a study of T cells of mothers and their children.

The sample consisted of blood. These TCRs come from a boy between 10 and 17 years old in good health. Each CDR3 is given with its conserved first and last residue. A D gene is named only where the DNA matches it firmly. Only some rows state a clone size, as once, few, many or a class for expanded clones.

>TRBJ2-2|NA|few|TRBV20-1
CSAGDTGELFF
TGCAGTGCTGGAGACACCGGGGAGCTGTTTTTT
>TRBJ1-2|NA|few|TRBV6-2/TRBV6-3
CASNFPTDTNLGYGYTF
TGTGCCAGCAATTTCCCCACGGACACCAACCTCGGCTACGGCTACACCTTC
>TRBJ2-5|TRBD1|few|TRBV6-6
CASSYSTGRETQYF
TGTGCCAGCAGTTACTCGACAGGGAGAGAGACCCAGTACTTC
>TRBJ2-1|TRBD2|NA|TRBV10-2
CASSPRLAGAGEQFF
TGCGCCAGCAGTCCCCGACTAGCGGGGGCGGGTGAGCAGTTCTTC
>TRBJ2-6|TRBD1|few|TRBV5-1
CASSSEGAHSGANVLTF
TGCGCCAGCAGCTCCGAGGGGGCCCACTCTGGGGCCAACGTCCTGACTTTC
>TRBJ1-4|NA|NA|TRBV5-1
CASSLAHRRTNEKLFF
TGCGCCAGCAGCTTGGCTCACCGCCGGACTAATGAAAAACTGTTTTTT
>TRBJ1-1|NA|NA|TRBV6-5
CASSYLQGTEAFF
TGTGCCAGCAGTTACCTACAGGGTACTGAAGCTTTCTTT
>TRBJ2-5|NA|many|TRBV12-3/TRBV12-4
CASSVEETQYF
TGTGCCAGCAGTGTGGAGGAGACCCAGTACTTC
>TRBJ2-3|TRBD2|NA|TRBV7-2
CASSAYSGSSQYF
TGTGCCAGCAGCGCATATAGCGGGAGTTCGCAGTATTTT
>TRBJ2-6|NA|few|TRBV10-3
CAISESAGVSGANVLTF
TGTGCCATCAGTGAGTCGGCAGGGGTCTCTGGGGCCAACGTCCTGACTTTC
>TRBJ1-1|TRBD1|NA|TRBV7-2
CASSPRTGGIGAFF
TGTGCCAGCAGCCCCCGGACAGGGGGCATTGGAGCTTTCTTT
>TRBJ2-5|NA|NA|TRBV7-2
CASSPGYETQYF
TGTGCCAGCAGCCCCGGATATGAGACCCAGTACTTC
>TRBJ2-5|NA|NA|TRBV4-2
CASSQGPGMEQYF
TGTGCCAGCAGCCAAGGCCCGGGAATGGAGCAGTACTTC
>TRBJ2-5|NA|few|TRBV14
CASSQDIKGLETQYF
TGTGCCAGCAGCCAAGATATAAAGGGGTTAGAGACCCAGTACTTC
>TRBJ1-4|TRBD1|few|TRBV24-1
CATSDPRQGNNEKLFF
TGTGCCACCAGTGACCCAAGACAGGGAAATAATGAAAAACTGTTTTTT
>TRBJ2-1|NA|once|TRBV5-1
CASSLDTDSYNEQFF
TGCGCCAGCAGCCTCGACACAGACTCCTACAATGAGCAGTTCTTC
>TRBJ2-5|TRBD1|few|TRBV10-3
CAISPGQGAVETQYF
TGTGCCATCAGTCCTGGACAGGGGGCAGTGGAGACCCAGTACTTC
>TRBJ2-5|TRBD1|few|TRBV12-3/TRBV12-4
CASSDEGTGKETQYF
TGTGCCAGCAGTGATGAGGGGACAGGGAAAGAGACCCAGTACTTC
>TRBJ1-2|TRBD1|few|TRBV6-2/TRBV6-3
CASKGQGPYGYTF
TGTGCCAGCAAAGGACAGGGTCCGTATGGCTACACCTTC
>TRBJ1-4|TRBD1|NA|TRBV4-3
CASSQVEQGPEEKLFF
TGCGCCAGCAGCCAAGTAGAACAGGGGCCGGAGGAAAAACTGTTTTTT
>TRBJ2-2|NA|NA|TRBV15
CATSREPYTGELFF
TGTGCCACCAGCAGAGAACCGTACACCGGGGAGCTGTTTTTT
>TRBJ2-7|TRBD2|few|TRBV20-1
CSASSGSSYEQYF
TGCAGTGCTTCTAGCGGGAGTAGCTACGAGCAGTACTTC
>TRBJ2-1|NA|NA|TRBV20-1
CSARDMAGEQFF
TGCAGTGCTAGAGATATGGCAGGGGAGCAGTTCTTC
>TRBJ1-2|NA|NA|TRBV3-1
CASSSRDRVYGYTF
TGTGCCAGCAGCTCCAGGGACCGCGTCTATGGCTACACCTTC
>TRBJ2-3|NA|NA|TRBV12-3/TRBV12-4
CASSWALVGASTDTQYF
TGTGCCAGCAGTTGGGCCCTAGTGGGAGCTAGCACAGATACGCAGTATTTT
>TRBJ1-4|TRBD1|NA|TRBV20-1
CSAPDREEKLFF
TGCAGTGCTCCGGACAGGGAGGAAAAACTGTTTTTT
>TRBJ2-2|NA|few|TRBV2
CASSLEEVRSGELFF
TGTGCCAGCAGCTTGGAGGAAGTGAGGTCCGGGGAGCTGTTTTTT
>TRBJ2-7|NA|few|TRBV20-1
CSVDMADEQYF
TGCAGTGTTGACATGGCGGACGAGCAGTACTTC